The T cell receptor (beta chain) under discussion was sequenced for a study of cytomegalovirus exposure and HLA in healthy donors. Notes on the study in general: Reportedly, TCR beta sequences accurately predicted HLA-A and HLA-B alleles in most subjects. Among TCR beta chains, those listed as cytomegalovirus-associated numbered some 160. The authors later found most CMV-associated TCR beta chains appeared HLA-restricted.

A remark on this clone: Its antigen is undetermined.

Germline V lookup: CDR1 MDHEN, CDR2 SYDVKM. This CDR3 contains 15 residues. J gave up 2 bases and V 6 bases, and 7 bases lay outside the gene matches. Both 60 Vbeta primers and 13 Jbeta primers went into the PCR. Repertoires were generated with immunoSEQ multiplex PCR, while TCRdb's copy carries only in-frame clones and drops some. Of 150,000 to 200,000 clones listed, 80% to 90% are singletons. Source material: PBMCs. The rearrangement uses TRBV28 and TRBJ1-3, with TRBD1 identical over 7 bases. The TCR originated in a man aged 18 to 30 in good health and CMV-seropositive. The CDR3 protein is CASRGTTGTGNTIYF. Here the CDR3 DNA reads TGTGCCAGCAGGGGGACGACAGGGACTGGAAACACCATATATTTT.